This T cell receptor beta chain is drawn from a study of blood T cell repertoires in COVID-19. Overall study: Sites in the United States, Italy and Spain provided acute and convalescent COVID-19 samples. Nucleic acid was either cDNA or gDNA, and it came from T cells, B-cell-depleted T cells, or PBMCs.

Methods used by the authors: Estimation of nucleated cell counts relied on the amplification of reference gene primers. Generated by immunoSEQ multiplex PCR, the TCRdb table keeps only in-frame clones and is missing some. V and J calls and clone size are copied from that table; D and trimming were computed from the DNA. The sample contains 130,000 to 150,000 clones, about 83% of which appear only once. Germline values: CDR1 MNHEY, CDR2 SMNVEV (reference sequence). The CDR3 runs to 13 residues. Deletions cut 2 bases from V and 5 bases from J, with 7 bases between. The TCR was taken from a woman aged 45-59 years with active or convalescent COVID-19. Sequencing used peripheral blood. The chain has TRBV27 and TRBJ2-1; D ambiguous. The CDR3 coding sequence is TGTGCCAGCAGTTTACTCGTTAACAATGAGCAGTTCTTC. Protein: CASSLLVNNEQFF.